This T cell receptor (beta chain) was obtained from a study of blood T cell repertoires in COVID-19. Study-level information: Both acute and convalescent COVID-19 samples were obtained from the United States, Italy and Spain.

In the original processing: Amplification of reference gene primers was used by the study to estimate nucleated cell counts. This table comes from immunoSEQ multiplex PCR, and its TCRdb copy is limited to in-frame clones, with some not included. The V and J calls and clone size come from that table; D and trimming were worked out from the DNA. This sample has approximately 260,000 clones, with 75% to 90% found just once. Donors were grouped by their self-reported clinical history. V dropped 4 bases and J dropped 2; count of bases not matched to a gene: 8. CDR1 LNHDA and CDR2 SQIVND come from the germline V gene (reference sequence). The CDR3 contains 15 residues.

This clonotype was sampled from a woman in her thirties or forties with acute COVID-19. V usage is TRBV19 and J usage is TRBJ2-7, with 7 bases identical to TRBD1. The sample was PBMCs or T cells enriched from blood (not recorded which). CDR3 loop: CASSRNPQGTYEQYF. For the CDR3, the DNA is TGTGCCAGTAGTAGGAACCCACAGGGGACCTACGAGCAGTACTTC. The full variable domain, with the rest looked up from reference TRBV19 and TRBJ2-7, is DGGITQSPKYLFRKEGQNVTLSCEQNLNHDAMYWYRQDPGQGLRLIYYSQIVNDFQKGDIAEGYSVSREKKESFPLTVTSAQKNPTAFYLCASSRNPQGTYEQYFGPGTRLTVT.